Below, 3 T cell receptor beta chains from the same sample are listed, as sequenced in a study of blood T cell repertoires in COVID-19. TCRdb keeps only in-frame clones here, not all; method: immunoSEQ multiplex PCR. This sample yields more than 400,000 clones, of which around 91% are seen a single time; about 0.6% belongs to the top ten. Sequenced material: PBMCs or T cells enriched from blood (not recorded which). Source of these receptors: a man between 18 and 29 years old who had recovered from COVID-19.

The CDR3 DNA is TGCGCCAGCAGCACTCGGACTAGCGGGAGATTTGCAGATACGCAGTATTTT. Amino acids: CASSTRTSGRFADTQYF. This chain links TRBV5-1 with TRBJ2-3, with 13 nucleotides matching TRBD2. With 4 bases clipped from V and 4 bases from J, the junction kept 9 bases outside the gene matches. This CDR3 contains 17 residues. Germline CDR1 and CDR2: SGHRS and YFSETQ.

This clone was observed at least ten times. V is TRBV5-1 and J is TRBJ2-5; 8 positions match TRBD1. V trimming: 4 bases; J trimming: 2 bases; junction bases outside the gene matches: 10. In germline, CDR1 is SGHRS, CDR2 YFSETQ. This CDR3 contains 16 residues. As DNA, the CDR3 is TGCGCCAGCAGCACGAGTCAGGGGGCAATTCAAGAGACCCAGTACTTC. Its translation: CASSTSQGAIQETQYF.

DNA for the CDR3: TGTGCCAGCAGCCGGTGGGCAGGGGCTGAAGATACGCAGTATTTT. It translates to CASSRWAGAEDTQYF. The genes are TRBV3-1 (or the pseudogene TRBV3-2) and TRBJ2-3; D might be TRBD1 (6 bases). CDR1 and CDR2 (germline): LGHDT, YNNKEL (reference sequence). The CDR3 covers 15 residues. V lost 4 bases and J 5 bases, leaving 16 bases between the germline ends.